These T cell receptor beta chains were read from a single sample in a study of blood T cell repertoires in COVID-19. The table came from immunoSEQ multiplex PCR; TCRdb's copy has only in-frame clones and leaves some out. The data show some 270,000 clones, 85% to 95% seen once. The sequenced sample was PBMCs or T cells enriched from blood (not recorded which). These receptors originate from a man in his forties or fifties who had been exposed to COVID-19. The CDR3 runs from the conserved cysteine through the conserved F or W. Fields, in order: D gene, V gene, clone size, J gene, CDR3 DNA, CDR3 protein. D genes are given only for firm matches. Not every row has a clone size; where given, it reads once, few, many or a size class.

d_gene: .
v_gene: TRBV21-1
abundance: .
j_gene: TRBJ1-5
CDR3nt: TGTGCCAGCAGCTCCCCAGGGGGCAATCAGCCCCAGCATTTT
CDR3aa: CASSSPGGNQPQHF

d_gene: TRBD1
v_gene: TRBV5-1
abundance: .
j_gene: TRBJ2-1
CDR3nt: TGCGCCAGCAGCTTGGGACAGGGGGCTTTGCAGTACAATGAGCAGTTCTTC
CDR3aa: CASSLGQGALQYNEQFF

d_gene: .
v_gene: TRBV9
abundance: .
j_gene: TRBJ1-2
CDR3nt: TGTGCCAGCAGCCCTTGGGGGGGGTCAGGCGGCTACACCTTC
CDR3aa: CASSPWGGSGGYTF

d_gene: .
v_gene: TRBV28
abundance: .
j_gene: TRBJ2-2
CDR3nt: TGTGCCAGCAGTTTATCGGAGGGCGGAGTGGCCGGGGAGCTGTTTTTT
CDR3aa: CASSLSEGGVAGELFF

d_gene: TRBD1
v_gene: TRBV6-2/TRBV6-3
abundance: once
j_gene: TRBJ1-5
CDR3nt: TGTGCCAGCAGTTCCGGGGACAGGGGGAATGGCAATCAGCCCCAGCATTTT
CDR3aa: CASSSGDRGNGNQPQHF

d_gene: TRBD2
v_gene: TRBV6-2/TRBV6-3
abundance: .
j_gene: TRBJ2-7
CDR3nt: TGTGCCAGCAGTTACGCCCTGGGGACTAGCCCCTACGAGCAGTACTTC
CDR3aa: CASSYALGTSPYEQYF

d_gene: TRBD2
v_gene: TRBV28
abundance: .
j_gene: TRBJ2-2
CDR3nt: TGTGCCAGCTCACCGAGCGGGACGAACACCGGGGAGCTGTTTTTT
CDR3aa: CASSPSGTNTGELFF

d_gene: .
v_gene: TRBV7-9
abundance: .
j_gene: TRBJ1-5
CDR3nt: TGTGCCAGCAGCTTAATCGTTAATCAGCCCCAGCATTTT
CDR3aa: CASSLIVNQPQHF

d_gene: TRBD1
v_gene: TRBV18
abundance: .
j_gene: TRBJ1-3
CDR3nt: TGTGCCAGCTCACCGACAGGGGCCGGAGACACCATATATTTT
CDR3aa: CASSPTGAGDTIYF

d_gene: .
v_gene: TRBV27
abundance: .
j_gene: TRBJ2-1
CDR3nt: TGTGCCAGCAGTTTCGACAGCCCGTCCTACAATGAGCAGTTCTTC
CDR3aa: CASSFDSPSYNEQFF

d_gene: TRBD1
v_gene: TRBV5-4
abundance: few
j_gene: TRBJ1-2
CDR3nt: TGTGCCAGCAGCTTCACAGGGGTGAATGGCTACACCTTC
CDR3aa: CASSFTGVNGYTF

d_gene: .
v_gene: TRBV7-6
abundance: .
j_gene: TRBJ1-1
CDR3nt: TGTGCCAGCAGCTTAGGCCAGGGGTTTGAAGCTTTCTTT
CDR3aa: CASSLGQGFEAFF

d_gene: .
v_gene: TRBV15
abundance: .
j_gene: TRBJ1-5
CDR3nt: TGTGCCACCAGCAGAGATCCTGGGACAAATCAGCCCCAGCATTTT
CDR3aa: CATSRDPGTNQPQHF

d_gene: .
v_gene: TRBV29-1
abundance: .
j_gene: TRBJ2-1
CDR3nt: TGCAGCGTTGACCGGGCAGGGGTCTACAATGAGCAGTTCTTC
CDR3aa: CSVDRAGVYNEQFF

d_gene: .
v_gene: TRBV4-1
abundance: few
j_gene: TRBJ2-7
CDR3nt: TGCGCCAGCAGCCAAGATCAAGGCAGGTCGGCCTACGAGCAGTACTTC
CDR3aa: CASSQDQGRSAYEQYF

d_gene: .
v_gene: TRBV24-1
abundance: .
j_gene: TRBJ2-1
CDR3nt: TGTGCCACCAGTGACCGGCCTGGGAGGAGCTCCTACAATGAGCAGTTCTTC
CDR3aa: CATSDRPGRSSYNEQFF

d_gene: TRBD1
v_gene: TRBV29-1
abundance: .
j_gene: TRBJ1-1
CDR3nt: TGCAGCAGTAGTGGACAGGGTGTCACTGAAGCTTTCTTT
CDR3aa: CSSSGQGVTEAFF

d_gene: .
v_gene: TRBV7-2
abundance: .
j_gene: TRBJ1-5
CDR3nt: TGTGCCAGCAGCTTAGTTTCACAGGATCAGCCCCAGCATTTT
CDR3aa: CASSLVSQDQPQHF

d_gene: TRBD2
v_gene: TRBV7-3
abundance: .
j_gene: TRBJ2-3
CDR3nt: TGTGCCAGCAGCATGGGACTAGCGGGAGGGCCAGATACGCAGTATTTT
CDR3aa: CASSMGLAGGPDTQYF

d_gene: TRBD2
v_gene: TRBV9
abundance: .
j_gene: TRBJ2-1
CDR3nt: TGTGCCAGCAGCGTAGCCCTAGCGGGGTACAATGAGCAGTTCTTC
CDR3aa: CASSVALAGYNEQFF

d_gene: .
v_gene: TRBV5-1
abundance: .
j_gene: TRBJ1-1
CDR3nt: TGCGCCAGCAGCTTGGGAGCGGGGGCAGCTTTCTTT
CDR3aa: CASSLGAGAAFF

d_gene: TRBD2
v_gene: TRBV5-1
abundance: .
j_gene: TRBJ2-1
CDR3nt: TGCGCCAGCAGCTTCCTAGCGGGAGGGAGCTCCTACAATGAGCAGTTCTTC
CDR3aa: CASSFLAGGSSYNEQFF

d_gene: .
v_gene: TRBV2
abundance: .
j_gene: TRBJ1-1
CDR3nt: TGTGCCAGCAGTGTTTCTCAGGGTTTGAACACTGAAGCTTTCTTT
CDR3aa: CASSVSQGLNTEAFF

d_gene: TRBD2
v_gene: TRBV3-1/TRBV3-2
abundance: .
j_gene: TRBJ2-5
CDR3nt: TGTGCCAGCAGCCAAGCGGGGGGAGAGACCCAGTACTTC
CDR3aa: CASSQAGGETQYF

d_gene: TRBD1
v_gene: TRBV2
abundance: .
j_gene: TRBJ1-5
CDR3nt: TGTGCCAGCAGTGATGGGGACAGGGGAGGACCCCAGCATTTT
CDR3aa: CASSDGDRGGPQHF

d_gene: .
v_gene: TRBV5-1
abundance: .
j_gene: TRBJ2-5
CDR3nt: TGCGCCAGCAGCTTTACGGGAGTGGATCTGGAGACCCAGTACTTC
CDR3aa: CASSFTGVDLETQYF

d_gene: TRBD1
v_gene: TRBV5-6
abundance: .
j_gene: TRBJ1-5
CDR3nt: TGTGCCAGCAGCCAATCGACAGGGAGTCAGCCCCAGCATTTT
CDR3aa: CASSQSTGSQPQHF

d_gene: TRBD1
v_gene: TRBV30
abundance: .
j_gene: TRBJ1-2
CDR3nt: TGTGCCTGGAGTGAGGACAGGGAGGGCTACACCTTC
CDR3aa: CAWSEDREGYTF